Following are 21 T cell receptor beta chains from one sample sequenced in a study of blood T cell repertoires in COVID-19. The repertoire was sequenced with immunoSEQ multiplex PCR; TCRdb's copy has only in-frame clones and lacks some. There are about 190,000 clones in the sample; over 70% occur only once, and less than 3.5% lies in the top ten. Sequencing was done on a sample of peripheral blood. These receptors all stem from a man in his fifties or sixties with active or convalescent COVID-19.

The rearrangement links TRBV5-4 to TRBJ2-2; 10 nucleotides align to TRBD1. CDR1 is SGHNT, CDR2 YYREEE, per germline (reference sequence). Trimming removed 5 bases from V and 2 bases from J; junction bases left unmatched: 12. The CDR3 is 18 residues long. CDR3 loop: CASRPPPGQGNNTGELFF. CDR3 DNA sequence: TGTGCCAGCAGGCCGCCCCCGGGACAGGGGAATAACACCGGGGAGCTGTTTTTT.

In DNA form, the CDR3 reads TGCGCCAGCAGCACTATTACGGGTGCAACTAATGAAAAACTGTTTTTT. Translating it yields CASSTITGATNEKLFF. J is TRBJ1-4 and V is TRBV5-1, with no clear D. Germline V lookup: CDR1 SGHRS, CDR2 YFSETQ. Trimming left V 4 bases short and J 0 bases short, with 13 bases between. This CDR3 spans 16 amino acids.

The V gene is TRBV9, the J gene TRBJ2-5, with 8 bases aligning to TRBD2. The CDR3 covers 13 residues. Germline loops: CDR1 SGDLS, CDR2 YYNGEE. Trimming removed 3 bases from V and 5 bases from J; junction bases left unmatched: 3. In DNA form, the CDR3 reads TGTGCCAGCAGCGGTAGCGGGGAGGAGACCCAGTACTTC. It codes for CASSGSGEETQYF.

V is TRBV5-6 and J is TRBJ1-5; unclear D gene. Germline values: CDR1 SGHDT, CDR2 YYEEEE. V dropped 4 bases and J dropped 3 bases, with 11 bases sitting between them. There are 14 residues in the CDR3. This CDR3 is CASSVWPINQPQHF. The CDR3, as DNA: TGTGCCAGCAGCGTCTGGCCGATCAATCAGCCCCAGCATTTT.

The chain is built from TRBV5-8 and TRBJ2-5; no clear D. Germline lookup yields CDR1 SGHTS and CDR2 YDEGEE. The CDR3 loop spans 14 amino acids. Trimming took off 2 bases at V and 2 bases at J, with 10 bases between the two ends. The CDR3 loop reads CASSFGSDQETQYF. In DNA form, the CDR3 reads TGTGCCAGCAGCTTCGGGTCCGATCAAGAGACCCAGTACTTC.

This clone came up a few times. The rearrangement links TRBV27 to TRBJ2-7; the D gene is possibly TRBD1 (6 bases). The germline CDR1 and CDR2 sequences are MNHEY and SMNVEV (reference sequence). Trimming pared 2 bases from V and 7 bases from J, leaving 12 bases between. This CDR3 has 13 amino acids. Written as DNA, the CDR3 is TGTGCCAGCAGTTTACCTACAGGGCGGGAGCAGTACTTC. It yields the protein CASSLPTGREQYF.

The table lists this clone with many counts. The chain couples TRBV18 to TRBJ2-6, with 14 bases matching TRBD2. The CDR3 is 17 amino acids. Germline lookup yields CDR1 KGHSH and CDR2 LQKENI. V lost 4 bases and J lost 2; bases outside the gene matches: 1. The CDR3 sequence: CASSLGLAGAGANVLTF. CDR3 sequence (DNA): TGTGCCAGCTCACTGGGACTAGCGGGAGCTGGGGCCAACGTCCTGACTTTC.

The CDR3, as DNA: TGTGCCAGCAGTGGCCGGGACAGGTACTATGGCTACACCTTC. Translation: CASSGRDRYYGYTF. V gene TRBV2 combines with J gene TRBJ1-2; 8 positions agree with TRBD1. J gave up 3 bases and V 4 bases, and 4 bases lay outside the gene matches. The CDR3 runs 14 residues. Germline V gene data show CDR1 as SNHLY and CDR2 as FYNNEI.

This clone occurred a few times. V usage is TRBV19 and J usage is TRBJ2-7; 8 bases are a match to TRBD2. CDR3 length: 14 residues. Trimming cost V 4 bases and J 4 bases; bases outside gene matches: 6. CDR1 LNHDA and CDR2 SQIVND come from the germline V gene (reference sequence). The CDR3 reads CASSTAAGGYEQYF. CDR3 nucleotide sequence: TGTGCCAGTAGTACAGCGGCGGGAGGTTACGAGCAGTACTTC.

V usage is TRBV19 and J usage is TRBJ1-1; a possible D gene is TRBD1 (5 bases). Germline V gives CDR1 LNHDA, CDR2 SQIVND (reference sequence). V lost 1 base and J 0 bases, leaving 15 bases between the germline ends. The CDR3 sequence is 17 residues long. The CDR3 coding sequence is TGTGCCAGTAGTATAGTTGGGGGGTCAGGTATGAACACTGAAGCTTTCTTT. The encoded protein is CASSIVGGSGMNTEAFF. Drawing the rest from reference TRBV19 and TRBJ1-1, the complete variable domain is DGGITQSPKYLFRKEGQNVTLSCEQNLNHDAMYWYRQDPGQGLRLIYYSQIVNDFQKGDIAEGYSVSREKKESFPLTVTSAQKNPTAFYLCASSIVGGSGMNTEAFFGQGTRLTVV.

The V call is TRBV9, the J call TRBJ2-7; TRBD2 aligns across 11 bases. J gave up 3 bases and V 3 bases, and 2 bases lay outside the gene matches. CDR1 SGDLS and CDR2 YYNGEE come from the germline V gene. This CDR3 has 14 residues. CDR3 DNA: TGTGCCAGCAGCGAGGGACTAGCGGTCTACGAGCAGTACTTC. Translation: CASSEGLAVYEQYF.

On this clone itself: A read error may produce the germline difference seen at one junction end. The chain recombines TRBV11-2 with TRBJ2-7, with 11 bases matching TRBD2. CDR3 size: 14 residues. The germline gives CDR1 SGHAT, CDR2 FQNNGV. CDR3 sequence (DNA): TGTGCCAGCACCCCTACTAGCGGGGGATACGGGCAGTACTTC. This encodes CASTPTSGGYGQYF.

This clone was seen only a few times. The chain combines TRBV2 with TRBJ1-4; perhaps TRBD1 as D (5 bases). The CDR3 is 13 residues long. Trimming removed 7 bases from V and 2 bases from J, with 8 bases in between. From germline, CDR1 is SNHLY and CDR2 FYNNEI. The CDR3, as DNA: TGTGCCAGCAATAAGGGGACTAATGAAAAACTGTTTTTT. Protein product: CASNKGTNEKLFF.

The count of this clone is one. The chain combines TRBV11-2 with TRBJ2-7; a possible D gene is TRBD2 (6 bases). Germline V lookup: CDR1 SGHAT, CDR2 FQNNGV. Between the trimmed V and J ends, which lost 4 bases and 2 bases, there was a span of 21 bases. The CDR3 consists of 17 residues. Here the CDR3 DNA reads TGTGCCAGCAGCTCGTACGAGTGGCGGGATGGCACCTACGAGCAGTACTTC. As protein: CASSSYEWRDGTYEQYF.

The chain is built from TRBV2 and TRBJ1-2, with D possibly TRBD1 on 6 matching bases. The CDR3 consists of 15 residues. CDR1 is SNHLY, CDR2 FYNNEI, per germline. Trimming removed 5 bases from V and 6 bases from J, with 19 bases in between. The CDR3 is CASSPVAVHRDGYTF. The CDR3 DNA follows: TGTGCCAGCAGTCCGGTGGCCGTCCACAGGGATGGCTACACCTTC.

V gene TRBV9 combines with J gene TRBJ2-2; possibly TRBD2 for D (6 bases). Germline CDR1 reads SGDLS; CDR2 reads YYNGEE. The CDR3 covers 16 residues. Trimming left V 4 bases short and J 0 bases short, with 13 bases between. DNA of the CDR3: TGTGCCAGCAGCCTGAGACTAGGAGCGAACACCGGGGAGCTGTTTTTT. Its translation: CASSLRLGANTGELFF.

The chain is built from TRBV28 and TRBJ2-5; D might be TRBD2 (7 bases). Germline CDR1 and CDR2: MDHEN and SYDVKM. The CDR3 has 13 residues. V was trimmed by 11 bases and J by 5 bases, leaving 18 bases between them. CDR3 sequence: CAHMEGGRETQYF. Written as DNA, the CDR3 is TGTGCCCACATGGAGGGGGGGAGGGAGACCCAGTACTTC.

V and J are TRBV27 and TRBJ1-5, with a possible D match to TRBD1 (5 bases). V was clipped by 6 bases and J by 4 bases, with 10 bases between them. The CDR3 has 13 residues. The germline V gene encodes CDR1 MNHEY and CDR2 SMNVEV (reference sequence). CDR3 sequence reads: CASSPKGNQPQHF. CDR3 nucleotides: TGTGCCAGCAGCCCCAAGGGGAATCAGCCCCAGCATTTT.

The chain joins TRBV19 to TRBJ2-1; 9 nucleotides line up with TRBD1. CDR1 and CDR2 (germline): LNHDA, SQIVND (reference sequence). This CDR3 contains 16 residues. V trimming: 6 bases; J trimming: 7 bases; junction bases outside the gene matches: 13. The CDR3 region is CASSRSGDRVINEQFF. CDR3 in DNA: TGTGCCAGTAGCCGATCAGGGGACAGGGTCATAAATGAGCAGTTCTTC. Together with reference TRBV19 and TRBJ2-1, the CDR3 gives the full variable domain: DGGITQSPKYLFRKEGQNVTLSCEQNLNHDAMYWYRQDPGQGLRLIYYSQIVNDFQKGDIAEGYSVSREKKESFPLTVTSAQKNPTAFYLCASSRSGDRVINEQFFGPGTRLTVL.

V usage is TRBV5-5 and J usage is TRBJ1-3; 7 bases agree with TRBD1. The CDR3 extends over 17 amino acids. The ends lost 4 bases at V and 1 base at J; junction bases unmatched: 11. Germline CDR1 is SGHKS and CDR2 is YYEKEE (reference sequence). The CDR3 nucleotides read TGTGCCAGCAGCCTTTACCAGACAGGGAGGTCTGGAAACACCATATATTTT. This translates into CASSLYQTGRSGNTIYF.

The chain uses TRBV28 and TRBJ1-4; D may be TRBD1 (6 bases). Trimming left V 8 bases short and J 8 bases short, with 15 bases between. This CDR3 has 13 residues. Germline loops: CDR1 MDHEN, CDR2 SYDVKM. CDR3 region: CASGRGTIEKLFF. CDR3 bases: TGTGCCAGCGGGAGGGGGACAATCGAAAAACTGTTTTTT.